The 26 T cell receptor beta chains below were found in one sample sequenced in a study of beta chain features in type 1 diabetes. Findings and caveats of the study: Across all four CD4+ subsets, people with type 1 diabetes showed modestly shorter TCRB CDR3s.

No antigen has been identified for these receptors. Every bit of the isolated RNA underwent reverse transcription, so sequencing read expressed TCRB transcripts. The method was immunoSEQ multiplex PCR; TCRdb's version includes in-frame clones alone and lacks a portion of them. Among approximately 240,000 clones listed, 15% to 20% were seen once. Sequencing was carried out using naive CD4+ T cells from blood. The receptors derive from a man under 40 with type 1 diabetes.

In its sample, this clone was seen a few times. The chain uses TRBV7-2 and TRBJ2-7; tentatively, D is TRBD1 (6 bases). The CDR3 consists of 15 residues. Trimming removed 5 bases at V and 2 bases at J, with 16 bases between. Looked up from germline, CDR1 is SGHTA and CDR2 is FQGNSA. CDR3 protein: CASSLRDRSPYEQYF. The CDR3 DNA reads TGTGCCAGCAGCCTCCGAGACAGGTCGCCCTACGAGCAGTACTTC.

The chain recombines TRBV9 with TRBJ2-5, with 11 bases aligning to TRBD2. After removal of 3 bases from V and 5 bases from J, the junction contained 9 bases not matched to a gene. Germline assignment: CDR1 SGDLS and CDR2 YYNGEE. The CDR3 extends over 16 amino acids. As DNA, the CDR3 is TGTGCCAGCAGCGAGGGACTAGCGGAACCGACGGAGACCCAGTACTTC. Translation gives CASSEGLAEPTETQYF.

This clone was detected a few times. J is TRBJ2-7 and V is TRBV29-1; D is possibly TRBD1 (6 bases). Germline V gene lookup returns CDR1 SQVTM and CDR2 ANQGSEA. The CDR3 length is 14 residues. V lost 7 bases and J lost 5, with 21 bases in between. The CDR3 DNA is TGCAGCGCTAAACCTTCACAGGGACCCCACGAGCAGTACTTC. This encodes CSAKPSQGPHEQYF.

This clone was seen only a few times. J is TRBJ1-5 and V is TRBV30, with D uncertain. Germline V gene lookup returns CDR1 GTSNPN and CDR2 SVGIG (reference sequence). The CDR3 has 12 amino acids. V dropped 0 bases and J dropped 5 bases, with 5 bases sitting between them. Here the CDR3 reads CAWSVYYQPQHF. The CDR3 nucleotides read TGTGCCTGGAGTGTCTATTATCAGCCCCAGCATTTT. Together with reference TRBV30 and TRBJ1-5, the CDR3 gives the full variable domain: SQTIHQWPATLVQPVGSPLSLECTVEGTSNPNLYWYRQAAGRGLQLLFYSVGIGQISSEVPQNLSASRPQDRQFILSSKKLLLSDSGFYLCAWSVYYQPQHFGDGTRLSIL.

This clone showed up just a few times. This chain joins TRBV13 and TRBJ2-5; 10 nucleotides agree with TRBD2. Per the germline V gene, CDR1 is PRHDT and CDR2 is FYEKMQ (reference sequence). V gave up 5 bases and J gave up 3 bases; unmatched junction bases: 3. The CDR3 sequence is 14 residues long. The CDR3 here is CASSLGLAEETQYF. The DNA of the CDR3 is TGTGCCAGCAGCCTCGGACTAGCGGAAGAGACCCAGTACTTC.

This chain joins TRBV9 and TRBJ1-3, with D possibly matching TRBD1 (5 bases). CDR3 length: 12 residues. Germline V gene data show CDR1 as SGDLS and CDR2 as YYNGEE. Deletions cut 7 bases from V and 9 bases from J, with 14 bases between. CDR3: CASGQPGGTIYF. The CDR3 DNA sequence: TGTGCCAGCGGTCAGCCTGGGGGCACCATATATTTT.

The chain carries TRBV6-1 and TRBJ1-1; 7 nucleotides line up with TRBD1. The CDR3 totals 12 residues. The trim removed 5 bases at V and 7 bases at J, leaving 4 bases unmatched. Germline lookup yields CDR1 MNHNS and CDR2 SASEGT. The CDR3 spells CASSSRDSEAFF. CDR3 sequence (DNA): TGTGCCAGCAGTTCTCGGGACAGTGAAGCTTTCTTT.

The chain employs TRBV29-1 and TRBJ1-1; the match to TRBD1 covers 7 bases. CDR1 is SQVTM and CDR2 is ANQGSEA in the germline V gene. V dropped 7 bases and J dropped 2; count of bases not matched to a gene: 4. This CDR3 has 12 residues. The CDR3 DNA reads TGCAGCGCGGGGACAGCCAACACTGAAGCTTTCTTT. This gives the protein CSAGTANTEAFF.

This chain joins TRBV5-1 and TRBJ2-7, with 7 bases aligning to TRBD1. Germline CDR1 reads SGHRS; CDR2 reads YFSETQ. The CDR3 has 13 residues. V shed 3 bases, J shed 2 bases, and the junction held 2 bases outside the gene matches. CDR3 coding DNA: TGCGCCAGCAGCTACGACAGGGCCTACGAGCAGTACTTC. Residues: CASSYDRAYEQYF.

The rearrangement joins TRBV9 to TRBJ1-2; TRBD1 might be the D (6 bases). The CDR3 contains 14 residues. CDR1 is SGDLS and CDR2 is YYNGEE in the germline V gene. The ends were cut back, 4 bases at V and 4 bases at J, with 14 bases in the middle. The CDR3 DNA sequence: TGTGCCAGCAGCCTAGCGGGGGGCCGCTATGGCTACACCTTC. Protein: CASSLAGGRYGYTF.

The CDR3 DNA is TGTGCCAGCAGTCACACTAGCGGATACAATGAGCAGTTCTTC. Its protein is CASSHTSGYNEQFF. The V call is TRBV9, the J call TRBJ2-1; TRBD2 aligns across 8 bases. CDR3 length equals 14 residues. The J segment lost 4 bases and the V segment lost 5 bases, leaving 5 bases of the junction unmatched. Germline lookup yields CDR1 SGDLS and CDR2 YYNGEE.

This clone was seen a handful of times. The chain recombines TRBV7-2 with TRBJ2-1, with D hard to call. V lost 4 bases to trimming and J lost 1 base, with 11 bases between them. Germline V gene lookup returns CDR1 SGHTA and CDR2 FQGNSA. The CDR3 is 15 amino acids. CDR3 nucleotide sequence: TGTGCCAGCAGCTCCGGGCCCCTGTCCTACAATGAGCAGTTCTTC. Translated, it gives CASSSGPLSYNEQFF.

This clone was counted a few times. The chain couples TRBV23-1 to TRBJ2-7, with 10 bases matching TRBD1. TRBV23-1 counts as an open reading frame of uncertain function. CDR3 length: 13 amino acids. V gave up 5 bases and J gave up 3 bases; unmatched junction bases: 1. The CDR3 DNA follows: TGCGCCAGCAGTAGGACAGGGGGCTACGAGCAGTACTTC. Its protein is CASSRTGGYEQYF.

In nucleotides, the CDR3 is TGTGCCAGCAGCCTCCAACTAGCGGAGACCCAGTACTTC. Translating gives CASSLQLAETQYF. V and J are TRBV7-3 and TRBJ2-5; 7 bases align to TRBD2. The V gene end was trimmed by 5 bases and the J gene end by 5 bases; junction bases not matched to a gene: 5. The germline V gene has CDR1 SGHTA and CDR2 FQGTGA. This CDR3 is built from 13 residues.

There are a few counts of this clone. CDR3 protein: CASSLLAGGRNEQFF. The DNA of the CDR3 is TGTGCCAGCAGTCTGCTAGCGGGAGGGAGAAATGAGCAGTTCTTC. The V and J genes are TRBV28 and TRBJ2-1, with 12 bases aligning to TRBD2. The CDR3 spans 15 residues. Germline CDR1 is MDHEN and CDR2 is SYDVKM. V lost 5 bases to trimming and J lost 7 bases; unmatched junction nucleotides: 6.

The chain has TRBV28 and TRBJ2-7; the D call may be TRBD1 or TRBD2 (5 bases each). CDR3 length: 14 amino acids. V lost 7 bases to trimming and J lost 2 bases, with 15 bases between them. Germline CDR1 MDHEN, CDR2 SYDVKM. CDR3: CASMGEGPPYEQYF. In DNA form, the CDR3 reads TGTGCCAGCATGGGTGAGGGGCCCCCCTACGAGCAGTACTTC.

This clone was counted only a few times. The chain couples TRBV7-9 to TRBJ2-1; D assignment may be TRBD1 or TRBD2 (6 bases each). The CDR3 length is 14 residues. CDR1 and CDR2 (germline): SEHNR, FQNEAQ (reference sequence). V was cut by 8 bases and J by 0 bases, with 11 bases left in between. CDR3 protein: CASEGGSSYNEQFF. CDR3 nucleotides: TGTGCCAGCGAAGGGGGGAGCTCCTACAATGAGCAGTTCTTC.

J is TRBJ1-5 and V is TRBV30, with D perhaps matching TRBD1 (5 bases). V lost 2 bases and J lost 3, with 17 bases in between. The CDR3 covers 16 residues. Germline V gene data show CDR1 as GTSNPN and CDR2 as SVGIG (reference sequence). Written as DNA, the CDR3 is TGTGCCTGGAGTCCCGGGGGGTACTTTGACAATCAGCCCCAGCATTTT. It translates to CAWSPGGYFDNQPQHF.

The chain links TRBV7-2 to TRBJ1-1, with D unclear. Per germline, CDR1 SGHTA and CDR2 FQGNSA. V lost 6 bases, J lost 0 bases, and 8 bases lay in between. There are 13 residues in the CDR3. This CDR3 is CASRPPLNTEAFF. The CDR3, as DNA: TGTGCCAGCAGGCCACCCCTGAACACTGAAGCTTTCTTT.

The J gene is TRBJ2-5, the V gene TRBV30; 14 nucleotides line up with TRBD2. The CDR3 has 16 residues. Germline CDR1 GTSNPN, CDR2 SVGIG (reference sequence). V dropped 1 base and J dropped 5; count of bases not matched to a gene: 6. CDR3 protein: CAWSEGLAGAGETQYF. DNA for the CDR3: TGTGCCTGGAGTGAGGGACTAGCGGGAGCGGGGGAGACCCAGTACTTC.

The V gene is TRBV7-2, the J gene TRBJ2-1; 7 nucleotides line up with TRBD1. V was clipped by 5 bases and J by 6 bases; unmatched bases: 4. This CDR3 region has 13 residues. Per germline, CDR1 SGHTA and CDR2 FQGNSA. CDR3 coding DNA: TGTGCCAGCAGCCTCGGACAGGTCAATGAGCAGTTCTTC. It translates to CASSLGQVNEQFF.

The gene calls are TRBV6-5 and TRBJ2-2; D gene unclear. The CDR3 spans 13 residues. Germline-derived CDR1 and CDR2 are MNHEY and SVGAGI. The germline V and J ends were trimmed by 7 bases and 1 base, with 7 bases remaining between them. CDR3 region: CASKGWNTGELFF. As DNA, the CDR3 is TGTGCCAGCAAGGGTTGGAACACCGGGGAGCTGTTTTTT.

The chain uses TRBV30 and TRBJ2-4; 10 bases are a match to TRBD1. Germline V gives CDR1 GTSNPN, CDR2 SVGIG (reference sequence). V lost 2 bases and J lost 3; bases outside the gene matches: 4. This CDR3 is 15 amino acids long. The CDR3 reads CAWSPGQGLKNIQYF. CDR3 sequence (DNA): TGTGCCTGGAGTCCGGGACAGGGGCTCAAAAACATTCAGTACTTC.

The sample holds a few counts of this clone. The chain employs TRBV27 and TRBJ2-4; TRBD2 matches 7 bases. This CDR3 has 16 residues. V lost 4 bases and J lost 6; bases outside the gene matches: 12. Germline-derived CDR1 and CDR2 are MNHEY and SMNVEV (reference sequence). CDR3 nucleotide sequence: TGTGCCAGCAGTTCCCCCACGGCGGGAGAGCGAAACATTCAGTACTTC. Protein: CASSSPTAGERNIQYF.

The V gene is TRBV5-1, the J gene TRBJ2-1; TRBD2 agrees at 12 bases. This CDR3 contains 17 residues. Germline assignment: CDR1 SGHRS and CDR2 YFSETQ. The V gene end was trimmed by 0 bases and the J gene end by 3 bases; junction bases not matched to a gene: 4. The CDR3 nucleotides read TGCGCCAGCAGCTTGGGGACTAGCGGGAATCTCTACAATGAGCAGTTCTTC. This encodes CASSLGTSGNLYNEQFF.

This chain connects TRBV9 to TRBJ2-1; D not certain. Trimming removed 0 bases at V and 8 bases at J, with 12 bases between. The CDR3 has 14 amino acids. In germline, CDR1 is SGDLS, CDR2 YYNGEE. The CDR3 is CASSVGPTRDEQFF. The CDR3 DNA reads TGTGCCAGCAGCGTAGGGCCTACCCGGGATGAGCAGTTCTTC.